Each of the 22 T cell receptor beta chains below was sequenced from the same sample in a study of blood T cell repertoires in COVID-19. The data were produced by immunoSEQ multiplex PCR, yet TCRdb's version contains in-frame clones alone and is incomplete. The sample has 30,000 to 50,000 clones, 85% to 90% seen once. Input material: peripheral blood. The receptors come from a man between 60 and 75 years old with acute or convalescent COVID-19.

A single count supports this clone. The chain uses TRBV7-3 and TRBJ2-3, with D tentatively TRBD1 (6 bases). The CDR3 contains 13 residues. V lost 5 bases and J 3 bases, leaving 9 bases between the germline ends. Per germline, CDR1 SGHTA and CDR2 FQGTGA. The CDR3 loop is CASSRQVTDTQYF. The CDR3 nucleotides read TGTGCCAGCAGCAGACAGGTTACAGATACGCAGTATTTT. Full variable domain (remainder filled in from reference TRBV7-3 and TRBJ2-3): GAGVSQTPSNKVTEKGKYVELRCDPISGHTALYWYRQSLGQGPEFLIYFQGTGAADDSGLPNDRFFAVRPEGSVSTLKIQRTERGDSAVYLCASSRQVTDTQYFGPGTRLTVL.

The rearrangement joins TRBV7-2 to TRBJ2-7; D unresolved. V was trimmed by 6 bases and J by 6 bases, leaving 12 bases between them. CDR1 is SGHTA, CDR2 FQGNSA, per germline. The CDR3 length is 12 residues. CDR3 in DNA: TGTGCCAGCAGTGACACCGCAGGCGAGCAGTACTTC. The encoded protein is CASSDTAGEQYF.

The V and J genes are TRBV10-1 and TRBJ2-7, with TRBD2 matching 7 bases. This CDR3 is 15 amino acids long. Looked up from germline, CDR1 is WNHNN and CDR2 is SYGVQD (reference sequence). V lost 9 bases, J lost 4 bases, and 15 bases stayed unmatched. CDR3 in amino acids: CARPHRGPGRYEQYF. The CDR3 DNA is TGCGCCAGGCCTCACCGGGGTCCCGGGAGGTACGAGCAGTACTTC.

This clone was observed a handful of times. This chain joins TRBV4-1 and TRBJ1-6, with 10 bases that match TRBD1. CDR1 MGHRA and CDR2 YSYEKL come from the germline V gene. CDR3 length: 15 residues. Losses at the gene ends were 3 bases for V and 10 bases for J; bases not matched to a gene: 6. Written as DNA, the CDR3 is TGCGCCAGCAGCCACCCGACAGGGGGCGGGTCACCCCTCCACTTT. Amino acid sequence: CASSHPTGGGSPLHF.

The CDR3 spells CASSPDRDRGEAFF. CDR3 DNA: TGTGCCAGCAGTCCCGATAGGGACAGGGGCGAAGCTTTCTTT. The chain couples TRBV6-5 to TRBJ1-1; 10 bases agree with TRBD1. With 5 bases clipped from V and 8 bases from J, the junction kept 8 bases outside the gene matches. CDR1 is MNHEY and CDR2 is SVGAGI in the germline V gene. This CDR3 has 14 residues.

V usage is TRBV25-1 and J usage is TRBJ2-7, with 9 bases fitting TRBD2. The CDR3 consists of 14 residues. Germline values: CDR1 MGHDK, CDR2 SYGVNS. Trimming cost V 6 bases and J 0 bases; bases outside gene matches: 3. This CDR3 is CASSLAGSSYEQYF. CDR3 in DNA: TGTGCCAGCAGCCTAGCGGGGTCCTCCTACGAGCAGTACTTC.

The chain uses TRBV5-6 and TRBJ2-7, with 8 bases lining up with TRBD1. The germline V gene encodes CDR1 SGHDT and CDR2 YYEEEE. Trimming took 2 bases from V and 4 from J; bases not matched to a gene: 5. The CDR3 loop spans 14 amino acids. CDR3 residues: CASSFVQGDYEQYF. CDR3 coding DNA: TGTGCCAGCAGCTTTGTACAGGGGGATTACGAGCAGTACTTC.

The chain has TRBV18 and TRBJ2-1, with 12 bases fitting TRBD2. In germline, CDR1 is KGHSH, CDR2 LQKENI. The trim removed 8 bases at V and 7 bases at J, leaving 12 bases unmatched. This CDR3 is 16 amino acids long. CDR3 amino acids: CASAQPSGRVVNEQFF. The CDR3, as DNA: TGTGCCAGCGCTCAACCTAGCGGGAGGGTGGTGAATGAGCAGTTCTTC.

The chain's CDR3 is CASSLRDRAYEKLFF. The CDR3 DNA is TGTGCCAGCAGCTTACGGGACAGGGCCTATGAAAAACTGTTTTTT. The chain recombines TRBV7-2 with TRBJ1-4, with 9 nucleotides matching TRBD1. There are 15 residues in the CDR3. V gave up 2 bases and J gave up 6 bases; unmatched junction bases: 4. The V gene's germline CDR1 is SGHTA and CDR2 FQGNSA.

V and J are TRBV27 and TRBJ1-1; D might be TRBD1 (5 bases). The CDR3 consists of 17 residues. Looked up from germline, CDR1 is MNHEY and CDR2 is SMNVEV (reference sequence). V dropped 1 base and J dropped 10 bases, with 25 bases sitting between them. The CDR3 DNA reads TGTGCCAGCAGTTTATGGGCTTTAGGGACTGGGGAGGGTGCAGCTTTCTTT. This encodes CASSLWALGTGEGAAFF.

This rearrangement joins TRBV4-2 to TRBJ1-6, with D perhaps TRBD1 (6 bases). The germline V and J ends were trimmed by 0 bases and 9 bases, with 15 bases remaining between them. The CDR3 runs 16 residues. Germline CDR1 LGHNA, CDR2 YNFKEQ. The CDR3 DNA reads as TGTGCCAGCAGCCAAGATTCGGGACCACAGGGTTCACCCCTCCACTTT. It codes for CASSQDSGPQGSPLHF.

V usage is TRBV25-1 and J usage is TRBJ2-2; 7 bases are shared with TRBD1. The CDR3 consists of 14 residues. V dropped 4 bases and J dropped 6; count of bases not matched to a gene: 5. Germline values: CDR1 MGHDK, CDR2 SYGVNS. The CDR3 sequence is CASSVGGAPGELFF. In DNA form, the CDR3 reads TGTGCCAGCAGTGTAGGGGGCGCGCCCGGGGAGCTGTTTTTT.

This clone was found a few times. This chain joins TRBV3-1 (or the pseudogene TRBV3-2) and TRBJ1-5; D possibly corresponds to TRBD1 (5 bases). From germline, CDR1 is LGHDT and CDR2 YNNKEL (reference sequence). The CDR3 has 14 amino acids. V lost 8 bases, J lost 3 bases, and 14 bases lay in between. The DNA of the CDR3 is TGTGCCAGCGGGGGGGAACAGGACAATCAGCCCCAGCATTTT. Translation gives CASGGEQDNQPQHF.

The chain carries TRBV28 and TRBJ1-5; 8 bases match TRBD1. Germline V gene sequence: CDR1 MDHEN, CDR2 SYDVKM. Losses at the gene ends were 4 bases for V and 0 bases for J; bases not matched to a gene: 11. The CDR3 runs to 18 residues. Here the CDR3 reads CASSSTGVFSYSNQPQHF. The DNA of the CDR3 is TGTGCCAGCAGTTCGACAGGGGTCTTCTCTTATAGCAATCAGCCCCAGCATTTT.

The V call is TRBV7-9, the J call TRBJ2-3; 9 bases agree with TRBD1. Germline CDR1 and CDR2: SEHNR and FQNEAQ (reference sequence). This CDR3 has 17 amino acids. The V segment lost 5 bases and the J segment 2 bases; nucleotides outside the gene matches: 11. CDR3 DNA sequence: TGTGCCAGCAGCCTAGACCGGGACAGGGTGGACACAGATACGCAGTATTTT. It translates to CASSLDRDRVDTDTQYF.

V usage is TRBV5-1 and J usage is TRBJ2-5, with D possibly matching TRBD2 (5 bases). Germline CDR1 is SGHRS and CDR2 is YFSETQ. V dropped 2 bases and J dropped 5 bases, with 13 bases sitting between them. This CDR3 contains 14 residues. The DNA of the CDR3 is TGCGCCAGCAGCTTATCGGGGTTGCTGGAGACCCAGTACTTC. Translation gives CASSLSGLLETQYF.

In its sample, this clone was seen once. The V gene is TRBV6-5, the J gene TRBJ2-5; the match to TRBD2 covers 7 bases. This CDR3 comprises 15 residues. Germline V gene sequence: CDR1 MNHEY, CDR2 SVGAGI. J gave up 5 bases and V 5 bases, and 11 bases lay outside the gene matches. This CDR3 reads CASSPWDGTMETQYF. CDR3 coding DNA: TGTGCCAGCAGTCCTTGGGACGGGACTATGGAGACCCAGTACTTC.

The chain carries TRBV7-2 and TRBJ2-5, with 13 nucleotides matching TRBD2. V dropped 2 bases and J dropped 9; count of bases not matched to a gene: 9. The CDR3 extends over 16 amino acids. Germline CDR1 SGHTA, CDR2 FQGNSA. The CDR3 loop reads CASSLRLAGGLGAQYF. As DNA, the CDR3 is TGTGCCAGCAGCTTACGACTAGCGGGGGGCCTGGGGGCCCAGTACTTC.

This clone was found once. The chain employs TRBV4-2 and TRBJ2-1; D is possibly TRBD2 (5 bases). Deletions cut 5 bases from V and 7 bases from J, with 18 bases between. The germline V gene encodes CDR1 LGHNA and CDR2 YNFKEQ. This CDR3 has 15 residues. In DNA, the CDR3 is TGTGCCAGCAGCTACGCCGGCTCCGGGGTAAATGAGCAGTTCTTC. Translating it yields CASSYAGSGVNEQFF.

CDR3 sequence reads: CASSLWQENTEAFF. In DNA form, the CDR3 reads TGCGCCAGCAGCTTGTGGCAGGAGAACACTGAAGCTTTCTTT. J is TRBJ1-1 and V is TRBV5-1, with D unclear. The germline CDR1 and CDR2 sequences are SGHRS and YFSETQ. The CDR3 runs 14 residues. V was shortened by 1 base and J by 1 base, with 8 bases between the two germline ends.

This chain joins TRBV3-1 (or the pseudogene TRBV3-2) and TRBJ2-7; 8 bases match TRBD1. J was trimmed by 2 bases and V by 4 bases; bases with no gene match: 4. Looked up from germline, CDR1 is LGHDT and CDR2 is YNNKEL (reference sequence). CDR3 length equals 14 residues. The CDR3 loop is CASSPGQGPYEQYF. As DNA, the CDR3 is TGTGCCAGCAGCCCTGGACAGGGCCCCTACGAGCAGTACTTC.

This clone was seen just once. The chain has TRBV7-8 and TRBJ1-2; D not certain. Germline CDR1 reads SGHVS; CDR2 reads FQNEAQ. The CDR3 spans 13 residues. V was trimmed by 5 bases and J by 5 bases, leaving 12 bases between them. The CDR3 sequence is CASSPGGVYGYTF. The CDR3, as DNA: TGTGCCAGCAGCCCAGGCGGGGTTTATGGCTACACCTTC.